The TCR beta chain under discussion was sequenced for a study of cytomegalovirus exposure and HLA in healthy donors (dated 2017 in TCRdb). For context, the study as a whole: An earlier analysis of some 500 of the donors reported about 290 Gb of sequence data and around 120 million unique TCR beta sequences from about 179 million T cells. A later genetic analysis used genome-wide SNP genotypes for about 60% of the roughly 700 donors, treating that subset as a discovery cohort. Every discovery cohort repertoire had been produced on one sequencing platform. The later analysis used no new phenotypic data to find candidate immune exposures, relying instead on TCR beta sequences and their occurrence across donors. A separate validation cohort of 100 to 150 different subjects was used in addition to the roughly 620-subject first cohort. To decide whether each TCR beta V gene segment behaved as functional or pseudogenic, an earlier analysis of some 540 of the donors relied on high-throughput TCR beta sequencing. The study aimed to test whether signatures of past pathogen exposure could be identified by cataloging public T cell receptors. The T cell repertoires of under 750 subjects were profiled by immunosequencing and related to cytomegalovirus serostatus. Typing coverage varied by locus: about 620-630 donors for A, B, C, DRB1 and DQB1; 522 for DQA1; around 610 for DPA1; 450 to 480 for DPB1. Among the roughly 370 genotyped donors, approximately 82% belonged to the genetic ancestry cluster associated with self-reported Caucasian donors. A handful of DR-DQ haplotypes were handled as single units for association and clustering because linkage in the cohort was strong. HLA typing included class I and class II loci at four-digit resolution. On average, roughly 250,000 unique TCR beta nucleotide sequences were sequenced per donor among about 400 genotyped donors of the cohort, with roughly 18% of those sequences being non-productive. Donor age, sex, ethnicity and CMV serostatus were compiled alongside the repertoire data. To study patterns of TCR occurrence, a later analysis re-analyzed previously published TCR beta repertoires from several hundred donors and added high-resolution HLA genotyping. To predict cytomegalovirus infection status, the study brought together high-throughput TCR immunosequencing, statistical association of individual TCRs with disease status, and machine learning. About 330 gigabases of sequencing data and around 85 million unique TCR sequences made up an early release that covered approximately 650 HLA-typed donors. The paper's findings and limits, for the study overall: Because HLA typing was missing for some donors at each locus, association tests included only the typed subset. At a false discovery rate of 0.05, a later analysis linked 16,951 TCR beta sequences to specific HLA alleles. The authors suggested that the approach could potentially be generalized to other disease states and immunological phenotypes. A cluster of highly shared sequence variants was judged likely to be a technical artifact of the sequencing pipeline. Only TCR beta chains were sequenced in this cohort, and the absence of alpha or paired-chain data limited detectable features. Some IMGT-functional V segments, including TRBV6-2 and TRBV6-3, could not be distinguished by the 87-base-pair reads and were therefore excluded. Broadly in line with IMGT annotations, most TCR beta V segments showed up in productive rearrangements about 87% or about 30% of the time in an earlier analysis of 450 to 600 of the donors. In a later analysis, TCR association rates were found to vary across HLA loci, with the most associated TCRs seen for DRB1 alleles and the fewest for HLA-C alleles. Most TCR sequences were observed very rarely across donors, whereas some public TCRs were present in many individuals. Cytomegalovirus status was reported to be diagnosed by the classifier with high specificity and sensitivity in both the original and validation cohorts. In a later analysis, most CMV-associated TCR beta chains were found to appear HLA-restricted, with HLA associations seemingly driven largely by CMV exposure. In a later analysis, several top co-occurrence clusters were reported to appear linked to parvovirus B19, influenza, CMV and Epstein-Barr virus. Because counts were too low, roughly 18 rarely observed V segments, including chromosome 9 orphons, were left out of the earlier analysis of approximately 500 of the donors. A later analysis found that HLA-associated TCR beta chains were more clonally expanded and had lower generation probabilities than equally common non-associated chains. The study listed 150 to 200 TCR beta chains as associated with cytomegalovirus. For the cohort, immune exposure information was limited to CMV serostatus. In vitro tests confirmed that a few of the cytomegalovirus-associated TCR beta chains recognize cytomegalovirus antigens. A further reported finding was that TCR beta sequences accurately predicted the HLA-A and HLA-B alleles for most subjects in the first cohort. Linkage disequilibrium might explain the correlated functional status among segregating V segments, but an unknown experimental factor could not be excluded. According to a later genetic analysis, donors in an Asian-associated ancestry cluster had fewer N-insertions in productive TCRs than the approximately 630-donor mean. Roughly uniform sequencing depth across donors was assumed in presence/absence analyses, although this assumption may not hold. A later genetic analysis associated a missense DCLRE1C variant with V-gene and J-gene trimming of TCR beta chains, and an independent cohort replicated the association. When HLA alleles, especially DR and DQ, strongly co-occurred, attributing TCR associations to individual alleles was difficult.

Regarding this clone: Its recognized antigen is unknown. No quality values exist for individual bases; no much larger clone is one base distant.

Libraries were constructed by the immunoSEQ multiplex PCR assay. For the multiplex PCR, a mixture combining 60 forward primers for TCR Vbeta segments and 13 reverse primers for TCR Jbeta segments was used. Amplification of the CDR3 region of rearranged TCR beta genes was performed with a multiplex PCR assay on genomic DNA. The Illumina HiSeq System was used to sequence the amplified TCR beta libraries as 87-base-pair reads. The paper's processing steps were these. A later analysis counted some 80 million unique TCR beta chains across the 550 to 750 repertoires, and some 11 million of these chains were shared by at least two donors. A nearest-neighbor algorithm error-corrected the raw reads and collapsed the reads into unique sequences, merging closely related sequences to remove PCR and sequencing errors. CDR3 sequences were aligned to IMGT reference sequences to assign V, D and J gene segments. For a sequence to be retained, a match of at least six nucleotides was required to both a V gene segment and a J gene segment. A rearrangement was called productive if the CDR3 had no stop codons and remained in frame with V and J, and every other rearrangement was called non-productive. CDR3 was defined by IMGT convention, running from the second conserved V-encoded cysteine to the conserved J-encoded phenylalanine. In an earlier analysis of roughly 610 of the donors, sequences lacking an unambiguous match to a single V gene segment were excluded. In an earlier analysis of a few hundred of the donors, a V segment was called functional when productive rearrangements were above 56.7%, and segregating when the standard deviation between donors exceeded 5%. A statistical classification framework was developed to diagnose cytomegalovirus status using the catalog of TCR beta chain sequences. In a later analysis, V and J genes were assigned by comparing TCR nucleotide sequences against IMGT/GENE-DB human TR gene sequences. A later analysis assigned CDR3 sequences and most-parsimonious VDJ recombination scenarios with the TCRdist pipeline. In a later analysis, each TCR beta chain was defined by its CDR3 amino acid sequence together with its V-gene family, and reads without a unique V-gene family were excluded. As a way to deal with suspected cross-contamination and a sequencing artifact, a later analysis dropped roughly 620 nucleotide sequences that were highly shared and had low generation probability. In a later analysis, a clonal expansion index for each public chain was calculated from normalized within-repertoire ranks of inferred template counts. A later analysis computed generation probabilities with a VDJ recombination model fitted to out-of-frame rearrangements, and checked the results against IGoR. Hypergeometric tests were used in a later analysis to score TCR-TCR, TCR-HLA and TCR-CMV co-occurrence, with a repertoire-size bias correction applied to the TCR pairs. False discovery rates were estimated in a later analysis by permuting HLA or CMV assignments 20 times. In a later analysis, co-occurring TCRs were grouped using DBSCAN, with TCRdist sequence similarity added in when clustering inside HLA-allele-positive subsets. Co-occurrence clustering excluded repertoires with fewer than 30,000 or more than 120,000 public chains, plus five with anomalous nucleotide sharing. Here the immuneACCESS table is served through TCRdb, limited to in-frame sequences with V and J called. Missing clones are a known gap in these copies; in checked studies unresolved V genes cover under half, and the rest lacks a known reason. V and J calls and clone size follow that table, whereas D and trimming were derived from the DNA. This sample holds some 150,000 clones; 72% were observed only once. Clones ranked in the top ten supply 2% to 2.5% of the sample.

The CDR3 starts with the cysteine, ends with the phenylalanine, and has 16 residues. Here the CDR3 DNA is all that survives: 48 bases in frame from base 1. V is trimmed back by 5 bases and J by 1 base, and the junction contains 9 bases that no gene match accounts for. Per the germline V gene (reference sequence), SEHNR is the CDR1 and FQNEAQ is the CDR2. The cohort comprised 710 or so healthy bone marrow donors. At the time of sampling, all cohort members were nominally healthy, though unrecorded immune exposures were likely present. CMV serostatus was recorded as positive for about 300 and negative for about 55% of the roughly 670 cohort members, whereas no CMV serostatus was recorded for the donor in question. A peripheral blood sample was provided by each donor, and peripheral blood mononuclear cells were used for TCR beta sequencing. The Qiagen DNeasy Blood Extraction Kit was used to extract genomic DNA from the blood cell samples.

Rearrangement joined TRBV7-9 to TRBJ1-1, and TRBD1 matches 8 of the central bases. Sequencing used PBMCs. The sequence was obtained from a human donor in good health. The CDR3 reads CASSDLRTGSNTEAFF. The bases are TGTGCCAGCAGCGACTTAAGGACAGGGTCGAACACTGAAGCTTTCTTT.